This T cell receptor (beta chain) was profiled in a study of blood T cell repertoires in COVID-19. Study-wide context: Donors in the United States, Italy and Spain gave samples during acute or convalescent COVID-19. The cDNA or gDNA used as material had been derived from T cells, B-cell-depleted T cells, or PBMCs.

Authors' methods: Estimated nucleated cell counts came from reference gene primer amplification. Assay used: immunoSEQ multiplex PCR; TCRdb lists only in-frame clones, some missing. Clone size and V and J calls were adopted from that table, with D and trimming inferred from the DNA. The table has roughly 130,000 clones, 79% seen once. The V end lost 4 bases, the J end lost 8 bases, and 11 bases lay between the germline ends. Germline V lookup: CDR1 LGHDT, CDR2 YNNKEL (reference sequence). The CDR3 consists of 12 residues. The clonotype comes from a man aged 55 to 70 with acute or convalescent COVID-19. Sequencing was done on a sample of peripheral blood. V and J are TRBV3-1 (or the pseudogene TRBV3-2) and TRBJ1-1; D perhaps matches TRBD1 (5 bases). CDR3 residues: CASSRGGREAFF. The CDR3 DNA reads as TGTGCCAGCAGCCGGGGGGGAAGAGAAGCTTTCTTT.